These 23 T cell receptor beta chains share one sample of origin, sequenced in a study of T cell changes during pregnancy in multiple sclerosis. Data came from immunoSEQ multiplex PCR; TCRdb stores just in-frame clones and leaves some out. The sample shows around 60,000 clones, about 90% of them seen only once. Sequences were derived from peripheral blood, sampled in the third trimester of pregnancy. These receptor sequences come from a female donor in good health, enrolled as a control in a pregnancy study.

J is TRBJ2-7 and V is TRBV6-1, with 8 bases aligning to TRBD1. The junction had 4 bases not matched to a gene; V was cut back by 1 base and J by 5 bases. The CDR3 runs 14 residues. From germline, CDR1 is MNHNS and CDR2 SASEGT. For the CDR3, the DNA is TGTGCCAGCAGTGAAGGGACAGGGAAACACGAGCAGTACTTC. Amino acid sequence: CASSEGTGKHEQYF.

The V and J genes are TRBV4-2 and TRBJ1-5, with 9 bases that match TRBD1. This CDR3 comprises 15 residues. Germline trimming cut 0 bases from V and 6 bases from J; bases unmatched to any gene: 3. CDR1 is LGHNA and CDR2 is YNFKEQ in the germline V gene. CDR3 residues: CASSQEGTGTQPQHF. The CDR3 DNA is TGTGCCAGCAGCCAAGAAGGGACAGGGACTCAGCCCCAGCATTTT.

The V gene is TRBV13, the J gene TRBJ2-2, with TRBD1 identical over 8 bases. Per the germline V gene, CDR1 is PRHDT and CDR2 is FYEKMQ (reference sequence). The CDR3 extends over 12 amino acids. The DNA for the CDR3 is TGTGCTAGACAGGGGCTCACCGGGGAGCTGTTTTTT. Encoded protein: CARQGLTGELFF.

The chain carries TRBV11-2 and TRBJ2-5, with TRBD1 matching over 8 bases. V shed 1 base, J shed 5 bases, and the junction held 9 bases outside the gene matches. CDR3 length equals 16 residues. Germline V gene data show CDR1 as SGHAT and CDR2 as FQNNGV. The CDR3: CASSLGPRQGRETQYF. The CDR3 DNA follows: TGTGCCAGCAGCTTAGGGCCAAGACAGGGGAGGGAGACCCAGTACTTC.

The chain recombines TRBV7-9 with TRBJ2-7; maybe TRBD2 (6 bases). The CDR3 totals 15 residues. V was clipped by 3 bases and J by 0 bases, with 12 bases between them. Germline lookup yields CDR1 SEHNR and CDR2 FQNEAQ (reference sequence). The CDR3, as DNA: TGTGCCAGCAGCTTTGGCGGGGTAAGCTCCTACGAGCAGTACTTC. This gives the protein CASSFGGVSSYEQYF. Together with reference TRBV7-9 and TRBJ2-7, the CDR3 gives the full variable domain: DTGVSQNPRHKITKRGQNVTFRCDPISEHNRLYWYRQTLGQGPEFLTYFQNEAQLEKSRLLSDRFSAERPKGSFSTLEIQRTEQGDSAMYLCASSFGGVSSYEQYFGPGTRLTVT.

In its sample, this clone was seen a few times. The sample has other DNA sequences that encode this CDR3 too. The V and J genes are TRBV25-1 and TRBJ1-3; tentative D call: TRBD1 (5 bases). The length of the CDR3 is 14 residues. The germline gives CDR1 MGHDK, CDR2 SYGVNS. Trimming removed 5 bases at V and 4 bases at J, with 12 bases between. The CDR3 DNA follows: TGTGCCAGCAGTAAGGGACTTGAGGGAAACACCATATATTTT. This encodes CASSKGLEGNTIYF. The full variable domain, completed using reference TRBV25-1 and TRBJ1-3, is EADIYQTPRYLVIGTGKKITLECSQTMGHDKMYWYQQDPGMELHLIHYSYGVNSTEKGDLSSESTVSRIRTEHFPLTLESARPSHTSQYLCASSKGLEGNTIYFGEGSWLTVV.

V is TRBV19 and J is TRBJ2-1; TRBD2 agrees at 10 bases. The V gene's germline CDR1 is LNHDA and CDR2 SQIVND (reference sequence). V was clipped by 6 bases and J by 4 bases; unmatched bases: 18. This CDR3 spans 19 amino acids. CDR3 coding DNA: TGTGCCAGTAGCCTTAACCCCCTCGGACTAGCGGATCTATACAATGAGCAGTTCTTC. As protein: CASSLNPLGLADLYNEQFF.

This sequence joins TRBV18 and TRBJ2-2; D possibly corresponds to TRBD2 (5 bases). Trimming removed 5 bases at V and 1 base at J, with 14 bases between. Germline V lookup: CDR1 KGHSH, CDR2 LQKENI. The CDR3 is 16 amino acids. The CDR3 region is CASSSHGRVNTGELFF. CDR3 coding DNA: TGTGCCAGCTCATCGCACGGGCGGGTGAACACCGGGGAGCTGTTTTTT.

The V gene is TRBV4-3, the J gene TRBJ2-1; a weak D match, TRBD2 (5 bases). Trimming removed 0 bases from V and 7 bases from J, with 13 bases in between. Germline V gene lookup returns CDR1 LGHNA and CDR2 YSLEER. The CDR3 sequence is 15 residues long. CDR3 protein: CASSQDTGYQNEQFF. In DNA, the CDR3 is TGCGCCAGCAGCCAAGACACGGGGTATCAAAATGAGCAGTTCTTC.

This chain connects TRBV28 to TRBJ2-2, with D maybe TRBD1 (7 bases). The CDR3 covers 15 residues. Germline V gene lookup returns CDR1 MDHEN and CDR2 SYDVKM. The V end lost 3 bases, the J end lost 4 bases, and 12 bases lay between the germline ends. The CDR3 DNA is TGTGCCAGCAGTTTCCAGGGGGGACGCACCGGGGAGCTGTTTTTT. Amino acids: CASSFQGGRTGELFF.

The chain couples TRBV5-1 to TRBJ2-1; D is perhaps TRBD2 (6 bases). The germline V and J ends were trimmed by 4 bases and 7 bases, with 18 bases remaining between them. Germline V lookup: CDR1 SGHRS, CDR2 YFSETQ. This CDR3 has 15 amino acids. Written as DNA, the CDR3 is TGCGCCAGCAGCGAGGGACTTCCCGTCCTAAATGAGCAGTTCTTC. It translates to CASSEGLPVLNEQFF.

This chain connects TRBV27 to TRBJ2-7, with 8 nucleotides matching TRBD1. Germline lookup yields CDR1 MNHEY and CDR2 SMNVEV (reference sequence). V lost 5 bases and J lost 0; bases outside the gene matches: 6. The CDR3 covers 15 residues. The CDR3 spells CASSPRDRFSYEQYF. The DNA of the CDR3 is TGTGCCAGCAGTCCCCGGGACAGGTTCTCCTACGAGCAGTACTTC.

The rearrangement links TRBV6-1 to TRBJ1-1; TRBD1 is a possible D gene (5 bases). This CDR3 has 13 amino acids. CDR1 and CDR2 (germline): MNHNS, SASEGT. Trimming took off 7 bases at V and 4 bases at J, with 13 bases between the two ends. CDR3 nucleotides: TGTGCCAGCAACCTGGGCGGGGGCACTGAAGCTTTCTTT. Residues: CASNLGGGTEAFF.

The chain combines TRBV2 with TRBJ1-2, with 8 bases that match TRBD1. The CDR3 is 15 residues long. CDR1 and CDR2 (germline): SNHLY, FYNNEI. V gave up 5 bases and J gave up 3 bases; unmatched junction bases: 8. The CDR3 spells CASSLTGDSYYGYTF. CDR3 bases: TGTGCCAGCAGTTTGACAGGGGACTCCTACTATGGCTACACCTTC.

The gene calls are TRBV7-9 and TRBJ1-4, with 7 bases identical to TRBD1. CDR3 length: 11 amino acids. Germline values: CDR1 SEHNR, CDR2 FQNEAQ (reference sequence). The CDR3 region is CGHGTAEKLFF. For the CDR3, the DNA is TGTGGGCACGGGACAGCCGAAAAACTGTTTTTT.

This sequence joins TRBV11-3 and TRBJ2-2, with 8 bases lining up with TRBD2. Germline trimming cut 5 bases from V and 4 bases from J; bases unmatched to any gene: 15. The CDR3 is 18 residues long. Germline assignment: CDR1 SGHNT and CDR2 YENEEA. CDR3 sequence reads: CASSNRGGREGSTGELFF. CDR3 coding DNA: TGTGCCAGCAGCAACCGGGGGGGTAGGGAGGGGAGCACCGGGGAGCTGTTTTTT.

The CDR3 DNA reads as TGTGCCAGCAGCGGACAGGGGATAAGAGAGCAGTACTTC. Amino acid sequence: CASSGQGIREQYF. The V and J genes are TRBV27 and TRBJ2-7; TRBD1 agrees at 9 bases. J lost 7 bases, V lost 6 bases, and 7 bases had no gene match. This CDR3 region has 13 residues. Germline values: CDR1 MNHEY, CDR2 SMNVEV (reference sequence).

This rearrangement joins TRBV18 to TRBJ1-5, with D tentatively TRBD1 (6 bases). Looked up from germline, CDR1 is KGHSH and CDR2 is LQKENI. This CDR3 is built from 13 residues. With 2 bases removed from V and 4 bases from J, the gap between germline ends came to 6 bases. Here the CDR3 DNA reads TGTGCCAGCTCACCAACAGGGAATCAGCCCCAGCATTTT. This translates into CASSPTGNQPQHF.

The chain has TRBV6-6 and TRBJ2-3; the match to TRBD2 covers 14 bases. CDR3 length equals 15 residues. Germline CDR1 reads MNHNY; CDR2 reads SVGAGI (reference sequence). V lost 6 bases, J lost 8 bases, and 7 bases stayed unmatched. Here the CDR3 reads CASRPTSGGAGTQYF. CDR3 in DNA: TGTGCCAGCAGACCGACTAGCGGGGGGGCCGGTACGCAGTATTTT.

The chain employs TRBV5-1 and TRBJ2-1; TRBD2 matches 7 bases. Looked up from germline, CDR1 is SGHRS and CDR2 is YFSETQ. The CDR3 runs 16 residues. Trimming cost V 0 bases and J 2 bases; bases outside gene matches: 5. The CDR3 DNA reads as TGCGCCAGCAGCTTGGTGCGGGGGAGCACCTACAATGAGCAGTTCTTC. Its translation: CASSLVRGSTYNEQFF.

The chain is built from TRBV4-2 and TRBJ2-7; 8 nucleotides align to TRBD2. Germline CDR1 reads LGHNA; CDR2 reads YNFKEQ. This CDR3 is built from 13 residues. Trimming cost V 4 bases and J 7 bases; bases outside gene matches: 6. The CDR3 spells CASSPAGEREQYF. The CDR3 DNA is TGTGCCAGCAGCCCAGCGGGAGAGAGAGAGCAGTACTTC.

The CDR3 here is CASSAGQTQYF. The CDR3, as DNA: TGCGCCAGCAGCGCAGGACAAACGCAGTATTTT. The chain couples TRBV5-1 to TRBJ2-3, with a weak D call TRBD1 (5 bases). Germline V gene lookup returns CDR1 SGHRS and CDR2 YFSETQ. Between the trimmed V and J ends, which lost 4 bases and 9 bases, there was a span of 9 bases. The CDR3 covers 11 residues.

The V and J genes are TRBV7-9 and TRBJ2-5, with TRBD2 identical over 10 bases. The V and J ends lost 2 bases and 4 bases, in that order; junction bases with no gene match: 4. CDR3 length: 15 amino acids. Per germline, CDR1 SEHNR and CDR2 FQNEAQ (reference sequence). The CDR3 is CASSLILAGAETQYF. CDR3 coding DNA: TGTGCCAGCAGCTTAATCCTAGCGGGAGCAGAGACCCAGTACTTC. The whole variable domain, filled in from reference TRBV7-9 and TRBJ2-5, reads DTGVSQNPRHKITKRGQNVTFRCDPISEHNRLYWYRQTLGQGPEFLTYFQNEAQLEKSRLLSDRFSAERPKGSFSTLEIQRTEQGDSAMYLCASSLILAGAETQYFGPGTRLLVL.